This TCR beta chain stems from a study of radiotherapy plus CTLA-4 blockade in lung cancer. Study-wide background: Objective responses occurred in around 18% of patients; approximately 33% had disease control.

The V gene lost 0 bases and the J gene lost 0 bases, with 11 bases spanning the gap. CDR1 is SGHVS, CDR2 FNYEAQ, per germline. The CDR3 runs 16 residues. For this clone: As yet, its antigen is unknown.

Findings and limits, study-wide: Reported findings show early blood T cell clone dynamics, with interferon-beta, best predicted response. After treatment with radiotherapy plus ipilimumab, TCR clones that came from the tumor expanded in blood.

Using immunoSEQ multiplex PCR, the repertoire was profiled, and TCRdb retains in-frame clones only, with some absent. The repertoire has around 42,000 clones, roughly 60% of them found once; the top ten carry around a sixth. J is TRBJ1-1 and V is TRBV7-6, with TRBD1 as a possible D gene (6 bases). The sequence was obtained from a human donor with non-small cell lung cancer who had a partial response to radiotherapy plus ipilimumab. Sequencing was performed on peripheral blood, taken from a patient treated with radiotherapy plus ipilimumab. For the CDR3, the DNA is TGTGCCAGCAGCTTAGCGCCAGGGGCGATGAACACTGAAGCTTTCTTT. This encodes CASSLAPGAMNTEAFF.